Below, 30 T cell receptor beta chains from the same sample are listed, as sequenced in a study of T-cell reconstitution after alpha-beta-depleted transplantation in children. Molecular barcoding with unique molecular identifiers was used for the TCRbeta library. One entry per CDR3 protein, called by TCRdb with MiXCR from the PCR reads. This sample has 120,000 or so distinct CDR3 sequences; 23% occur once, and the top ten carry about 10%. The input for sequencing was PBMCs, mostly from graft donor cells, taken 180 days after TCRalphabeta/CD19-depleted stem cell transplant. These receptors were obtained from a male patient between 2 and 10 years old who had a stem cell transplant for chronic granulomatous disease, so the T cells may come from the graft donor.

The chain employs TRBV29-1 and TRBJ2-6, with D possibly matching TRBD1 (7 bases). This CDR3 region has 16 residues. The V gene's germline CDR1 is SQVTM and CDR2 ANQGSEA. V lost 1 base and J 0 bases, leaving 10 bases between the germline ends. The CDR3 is CSVEGRGDSGANVLTF. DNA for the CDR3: TGCAGCGTTGAAGGCAGGGGGGACTCTGGGGCCAACGTCCTGACTTTC.

CDR3 coding DNA: TGCAGTCTCCTGGTCCGGGGTCTAGCGGCCTACAATGAGCAGTTCTTC. Its protein product is CSLLVRGLAAYNEQFF. The chain employs TRBV20-1 and TRBJ2-1, with TRBD2 matching 7 bases. CDR1 is DFQATT and CDR2 is SNEGSKA in the germline V gene (reference sequence). J was trimmed by 2 bases and V by 8 bases; bases with no gene match: 15. The CDR3 has 16 amino acids.

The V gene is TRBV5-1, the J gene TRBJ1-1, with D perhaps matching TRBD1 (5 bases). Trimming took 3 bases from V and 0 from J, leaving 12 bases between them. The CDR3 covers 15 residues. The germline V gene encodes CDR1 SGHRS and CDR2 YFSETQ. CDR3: CASSSSGLMNTEAFF. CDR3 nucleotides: TGCGCCAGCAGCTCCTCAGGGCTCATGAACACTGAAGCTTTCTTT.

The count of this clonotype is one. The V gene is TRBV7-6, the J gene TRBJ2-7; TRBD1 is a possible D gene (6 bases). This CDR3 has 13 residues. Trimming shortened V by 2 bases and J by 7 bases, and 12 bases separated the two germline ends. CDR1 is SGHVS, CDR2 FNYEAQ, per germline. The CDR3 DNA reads TGTGCCAGCAGCTTAAACAGGGTCGATGAGCAGTACTTC. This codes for CASSLNRVDEQYF.

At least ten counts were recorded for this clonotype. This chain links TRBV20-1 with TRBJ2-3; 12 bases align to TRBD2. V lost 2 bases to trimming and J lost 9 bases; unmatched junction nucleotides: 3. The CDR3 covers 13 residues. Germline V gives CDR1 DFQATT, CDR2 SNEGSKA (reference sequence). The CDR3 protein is CSARTSGRSTQYF. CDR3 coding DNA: TGCAGTGCTAGAACTAGCGGGAGGTCCACGCAGTATTTT.

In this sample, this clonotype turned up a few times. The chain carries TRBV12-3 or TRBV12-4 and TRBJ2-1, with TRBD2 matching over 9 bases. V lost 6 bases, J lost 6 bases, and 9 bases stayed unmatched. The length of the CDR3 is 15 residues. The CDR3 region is CASRSTGTSSNEQFF. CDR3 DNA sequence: TGTGCCAGCAGAAGTACCGGGACTAGCAGCAATGAGCAGTTCTTC.

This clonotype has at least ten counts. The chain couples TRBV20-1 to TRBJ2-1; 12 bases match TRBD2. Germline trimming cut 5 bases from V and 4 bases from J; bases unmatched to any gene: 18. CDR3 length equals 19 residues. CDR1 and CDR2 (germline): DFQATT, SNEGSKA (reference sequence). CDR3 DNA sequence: TGCAGTGCTCCCAGGATAACGCGACTAGCGGGGGCTCGTTACAATGAGCAGTTCTTC. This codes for CSAPRITRLAGARYNEQFF.

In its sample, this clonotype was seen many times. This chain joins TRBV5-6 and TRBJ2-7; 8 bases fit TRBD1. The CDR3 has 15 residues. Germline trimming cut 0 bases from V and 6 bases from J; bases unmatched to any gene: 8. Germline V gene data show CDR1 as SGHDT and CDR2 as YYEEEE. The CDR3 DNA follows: TGTGCCAGCAGCTTGGGCTCCGGACAGGGAATCGAGCAGTACTTC. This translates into CASSLGSGQGIEQYF.

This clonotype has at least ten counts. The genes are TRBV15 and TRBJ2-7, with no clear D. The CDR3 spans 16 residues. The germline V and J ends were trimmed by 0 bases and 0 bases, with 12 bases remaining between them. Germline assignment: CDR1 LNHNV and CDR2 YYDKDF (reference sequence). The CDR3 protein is CATSREFGLVSYEQYF. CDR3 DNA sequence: TGTGCCACCAGCAGAGAGTTTGGCCTAGTCTCCTACGAGCAGTACTTC.

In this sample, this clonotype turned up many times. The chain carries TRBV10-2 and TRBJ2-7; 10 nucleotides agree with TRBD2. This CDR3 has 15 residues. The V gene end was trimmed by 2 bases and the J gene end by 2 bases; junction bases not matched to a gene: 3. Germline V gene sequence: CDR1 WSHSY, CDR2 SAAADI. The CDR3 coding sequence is TGCGCCAGCAGTGAGATAGCGGGAGGCCCCTACGAGCAGTACTTC. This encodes CASSEIAGGPYEQYF.

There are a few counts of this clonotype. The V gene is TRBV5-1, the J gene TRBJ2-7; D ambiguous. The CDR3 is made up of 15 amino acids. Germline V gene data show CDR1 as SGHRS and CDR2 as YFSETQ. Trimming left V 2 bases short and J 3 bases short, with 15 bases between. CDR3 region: CASSFSTRPDYEQYF. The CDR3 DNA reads TGCGCCAGCAGCTTTAGTACAAGACCAGACTACGAGCAGTACTTC.

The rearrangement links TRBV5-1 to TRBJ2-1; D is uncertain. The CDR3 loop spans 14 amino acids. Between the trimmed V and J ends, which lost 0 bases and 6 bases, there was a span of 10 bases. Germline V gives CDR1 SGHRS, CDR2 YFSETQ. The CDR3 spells CASSLETWGNEQFF. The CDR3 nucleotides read TGCGCCAGCAGCTTGGAGACCTGGGGCAATGAGCAGTTCTTC.

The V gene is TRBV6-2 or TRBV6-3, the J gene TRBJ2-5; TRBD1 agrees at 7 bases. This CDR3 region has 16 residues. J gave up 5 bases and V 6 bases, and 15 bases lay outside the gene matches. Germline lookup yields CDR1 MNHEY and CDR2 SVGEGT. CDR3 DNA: TGTGCCAGCAGACCCGGAGCGACAGGGCCGTTTGAGACCCAGTACTTC. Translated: CASRPGATGPFETQYF.

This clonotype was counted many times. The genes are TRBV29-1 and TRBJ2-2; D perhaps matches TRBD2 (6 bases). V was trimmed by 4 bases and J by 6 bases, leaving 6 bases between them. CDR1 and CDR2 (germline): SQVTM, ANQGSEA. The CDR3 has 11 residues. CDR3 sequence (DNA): TGCAGCGTTGGGGGGGCCGGGGAGCTGTTTTTT. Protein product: CSVGGAGELFF.

CDR3 sequence (DNA): TGTGCCAGCAGCAGGCAGGGGGCAGAGGAGACCCAGTACTTC. It yields the protein CASSRQGAEETQYF. The rearrangement links TRBV25-1 to TRBJ2-5, with 8 bases aligning to TRBD1. The trim removed 6 bases at V and 5 bases at J, leaving 8 bases unmatched. This CDR3 has 14 residues. Looked up from germline, CDR1 is MGHDK and CDR2 is SYGVNS.

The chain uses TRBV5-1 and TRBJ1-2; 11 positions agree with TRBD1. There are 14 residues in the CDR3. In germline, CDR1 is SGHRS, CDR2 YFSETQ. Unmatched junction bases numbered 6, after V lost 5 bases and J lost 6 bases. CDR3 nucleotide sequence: TGCGCCAGCAGTCAGGACAGGGGGCGCGATGGCTACACCTTC. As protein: CASSQDRGRDGYTF.

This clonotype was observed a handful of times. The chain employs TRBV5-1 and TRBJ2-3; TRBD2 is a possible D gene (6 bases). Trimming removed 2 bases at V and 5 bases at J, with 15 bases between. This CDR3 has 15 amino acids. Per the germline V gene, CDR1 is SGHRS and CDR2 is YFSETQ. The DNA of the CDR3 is TGCGCCAGCAGCTTAAGCGGGCCCCGCGGAGATACGCAGTATTTT. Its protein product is CASSLSGPRGDTQYF.

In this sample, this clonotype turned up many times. CDR3 in DNA: TGTGCCACCAGCAGAGGCTGGACAGGGGACGAGCAGTACTTC. This sequence encodes CATSRGWTGDEQYF. The J gene is TRBJ2-7, the V gene TRBV15; 9 bases match TRBD1. Trimming removed 1 base from V and 5 bases from J; junction bases left unmatched: 3. Germline CDR1 is LNHNV and CDR2 is YYDKDF (reference sequence). This CDR3 contains 14 residues. Variable domain in full (rest from reference TRBV15 and TRBJ2-7): DAMVIQNPRYQVTQFGKPVTLSCSQTLNHNVMYWYQQKSSQAPKLLFHYYDKDFNNEADTPDNFQSRRPNTSFCFLDIRSPGLGDTAMYLCATSRGWTGDEQYFGPGTRLTVT.

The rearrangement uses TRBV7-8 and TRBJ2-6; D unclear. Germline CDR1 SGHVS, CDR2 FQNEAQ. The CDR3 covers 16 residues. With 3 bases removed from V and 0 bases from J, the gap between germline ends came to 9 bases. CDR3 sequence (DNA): TGTGCCAGCAGCTTTAGACCGAGCTCTGGGGCCAACGTCCTGACTTTC. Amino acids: CASSFRPSSGANVLTF.

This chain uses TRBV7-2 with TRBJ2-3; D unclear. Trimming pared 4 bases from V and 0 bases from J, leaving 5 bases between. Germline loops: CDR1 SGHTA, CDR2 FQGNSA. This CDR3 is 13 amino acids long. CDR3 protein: CASSSDSTDTQYF. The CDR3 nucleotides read TGTGCCAGCAGCTCGGACAGCACAGATACGCAGTATTTT. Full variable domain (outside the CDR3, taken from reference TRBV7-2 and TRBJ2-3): GAGVSQSPSNKVTEKGKDVELRCDPISGHTALYWYRQSLGQGLEFLIYFQGNSAPDKSGLPSDRFSAERTGGSVSTLTIQRTQQEDSAVYLCASSSDSTDTQYFGPGTRLTVL.

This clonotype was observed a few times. CDR3 sequence reads: CASSLARLGTNEKLFF. Written as DNA, the CDR3 is TGTGCCAGCAGCTTAGCACGCCTAGGGACTAATGAAAAACTGTTTTTT. The gene calls are TRBV7-8 and TRBJ1-4; D remains unclear. Between the trimmed V and J ends, which lost 0 bases and 2 bases, there was a span of 10 bases. The CDR3 loop spans 16 amino acids. Germline CDR1 reads SGHVS; CDR2 reads FQNEAQ.

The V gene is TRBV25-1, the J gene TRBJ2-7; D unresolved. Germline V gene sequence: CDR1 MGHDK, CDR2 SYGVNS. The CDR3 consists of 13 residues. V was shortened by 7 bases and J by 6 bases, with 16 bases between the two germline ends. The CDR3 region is CASTHSLLREQYF. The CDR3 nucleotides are TGTGCCAGCACCCACTCACTTCTACGCGAGCAGTACTTC.

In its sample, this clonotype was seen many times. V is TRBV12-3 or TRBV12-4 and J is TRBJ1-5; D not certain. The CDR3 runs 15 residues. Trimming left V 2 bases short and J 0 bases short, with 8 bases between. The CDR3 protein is CASSLSADSNQPQHF. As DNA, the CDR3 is TGTGCCAGCAGTTTATCGGCCGATAGCAATCAGCCCCAGCATTTT.

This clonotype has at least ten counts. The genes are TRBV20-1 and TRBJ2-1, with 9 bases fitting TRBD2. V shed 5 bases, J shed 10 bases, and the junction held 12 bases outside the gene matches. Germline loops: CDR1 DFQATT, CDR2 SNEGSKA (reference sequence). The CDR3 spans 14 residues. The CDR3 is CSAELREGPREQFF. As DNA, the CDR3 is TGCAGTGCTGAGTTGCGGGAGGGCCCTCGGGAGCAGTTCTTC.

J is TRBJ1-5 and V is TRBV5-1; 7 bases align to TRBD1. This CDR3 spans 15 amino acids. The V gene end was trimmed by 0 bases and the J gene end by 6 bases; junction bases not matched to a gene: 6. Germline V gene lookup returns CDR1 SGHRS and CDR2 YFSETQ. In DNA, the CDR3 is TGCGCCAGCAGCTTGGAAGGGGGCTTGGTTCAGCCCCAGCATTTT. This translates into CASSLEGGLVQPQHF.

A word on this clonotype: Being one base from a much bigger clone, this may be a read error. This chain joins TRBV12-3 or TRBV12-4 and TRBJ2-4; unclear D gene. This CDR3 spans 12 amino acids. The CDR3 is CASSLVWNSQYF. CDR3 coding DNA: TGTGCCAGCAGTTTAGTATGGAACAGTCAGTACTTC.

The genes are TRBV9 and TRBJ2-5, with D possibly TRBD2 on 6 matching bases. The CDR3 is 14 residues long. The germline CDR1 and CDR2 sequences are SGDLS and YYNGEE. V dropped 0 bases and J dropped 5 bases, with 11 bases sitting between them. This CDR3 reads CASSVDTGDETQYF. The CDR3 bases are TGTGCCAGCAGCGTAGACACGGGAGACGAGACCCAGTACTTC.

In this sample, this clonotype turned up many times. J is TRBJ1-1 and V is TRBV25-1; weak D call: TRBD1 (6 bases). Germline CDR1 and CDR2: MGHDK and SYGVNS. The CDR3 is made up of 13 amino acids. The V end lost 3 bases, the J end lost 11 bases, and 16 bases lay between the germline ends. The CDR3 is CASSDPNRVTAFF. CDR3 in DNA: TGTGCCAGCAGTGACCCGAACAGGGTAACCGCTTTCTTT.

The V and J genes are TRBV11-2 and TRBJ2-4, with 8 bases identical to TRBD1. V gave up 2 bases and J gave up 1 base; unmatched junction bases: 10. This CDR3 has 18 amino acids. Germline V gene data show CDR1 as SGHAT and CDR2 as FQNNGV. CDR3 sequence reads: CASSLRAQGARAKNIQYF. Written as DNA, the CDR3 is TGTGCCAGCAGCTTAAGAGCCCAGGGGGCAAGGGCCAAAAACATTCAGTACTTC.

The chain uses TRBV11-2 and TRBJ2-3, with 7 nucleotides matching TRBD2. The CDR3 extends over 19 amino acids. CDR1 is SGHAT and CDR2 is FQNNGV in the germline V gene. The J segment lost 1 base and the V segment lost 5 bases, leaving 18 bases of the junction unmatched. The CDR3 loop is CASSLRRTLAERGTDTQYF. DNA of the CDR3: TGTGCCAGCAGCCTTCGCCGAACCCTAGCGGAAAGAGGCACAGATACGCAGTATTTT.